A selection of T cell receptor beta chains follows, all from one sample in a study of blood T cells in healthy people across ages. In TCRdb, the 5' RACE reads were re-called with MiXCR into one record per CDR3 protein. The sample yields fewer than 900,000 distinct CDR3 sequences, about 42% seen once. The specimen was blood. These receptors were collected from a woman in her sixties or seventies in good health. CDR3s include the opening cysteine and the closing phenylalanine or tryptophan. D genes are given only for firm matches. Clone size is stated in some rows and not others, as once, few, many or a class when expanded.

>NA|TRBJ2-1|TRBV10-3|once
TGTGCCATCAGCCCAGGCGGGGGCAATTCGATCAATGAGCGGTTCTTC
CAISPGGGNSINERFF
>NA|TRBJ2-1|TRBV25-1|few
TGTGCCAGCAGTGGGAACGGGGTTTTGGCCTACAATGAGCAGTTCTTC
CASSGNGVLAYNEQFF
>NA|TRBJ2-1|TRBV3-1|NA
TGTGCCAGCAGCCAAGACGCATCCTCATACAATGAGCAGTTCTTC
CASSQDASSYNEQFF
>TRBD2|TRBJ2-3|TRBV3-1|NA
TGTGCCAGCAGTCTCCCGAGCGGGATGGTGGATACGCAGTATTTT
CASSLPSGMVDTQYF
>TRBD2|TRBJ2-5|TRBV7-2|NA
TGTGCCAGCAGCCGTGAGAGCGGGAGTGGGGAGACCCAGTACTTC
CASSRESGSGETQYF
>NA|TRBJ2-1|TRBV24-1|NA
TGTGCCACCAGTGACACAGGGGCGCCACGGGAGACCCAGTTCTTC
CATSDTGAPRETQFF
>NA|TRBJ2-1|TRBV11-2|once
TGTGCCAGCAGCTTAGGGGCTGGCCAAGAGACCCAGTTCTTC
CASSLGAGQETQFF
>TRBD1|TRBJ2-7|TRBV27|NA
TGTGCCAGCAGTTTTAGGACAGGGGGCTACGAGCAGTACTTC
CASSFRTGGYEQYF
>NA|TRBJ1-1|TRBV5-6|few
TGTGCCAGCAACGACTGGAGGGGAAGCACTGAAGCTTTCTTT
CASNDWRGSTEAFF
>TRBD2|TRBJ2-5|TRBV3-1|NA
TGTGCCAGCAGCCAAGGGTCGGGCGGACTAGTAGAGACCCAGTACTTC
CASSQGSGGLVETQYF
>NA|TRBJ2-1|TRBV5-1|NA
TGCGCCAGCAAACTGGGAACGCTCTCCTACAATGAGCAGTTCTTC
CASKLGTLSYNEQFF
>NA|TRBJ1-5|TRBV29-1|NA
TGCAGCGTTGTGGAAGGGGGCAATCAGCCCCAGCATTTT
CSVVEGGNQPQHF
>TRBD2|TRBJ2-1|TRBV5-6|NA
TGTGCCAGCAGCTTGAGCTTTGAGCGGGGGCTGACCAATGAGCAGTTCTTC
CASSLSFERGLTNEQFF
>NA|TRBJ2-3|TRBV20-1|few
TGCAGTGCTAGCGCAGGAATAGCGGAGAGCACAGATACGCAGTATTTT
CSASAGIAESTDTQYF
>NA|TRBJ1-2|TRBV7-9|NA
TGTGCCAGCAGCCCTATGGGGCAGGAATATGGCTACACCTTC
CASSPMGQEYGYTF